These 9 T cell receptor beta chains were all obtained from the same sample, sequenced in a study of blood T cell repertoires in COVID-19. The table came from immunoSEQ multiplex PCR; TCRdb's copy has only in-frame clones and leaves some out. The sample lists roughly 180,000 clones, roughly 76% occurring once. The material sequenced was peripheral blood. These TCRs come from a woman between 50 and 59 years old with active or convalescent COVID-19.

This sequence joins TRBV25-1 and TRBJ1-5; D is undetermined. Germline values: CDR1 MGHDK, CDR2 SYGVNS. V was pared by 5 bases and J by 3 bases, with 14 bases between. The CDR3 is made up of 15 amino acids. CDR3 DNA sequence: TGTGCCAGCAGTCCCGCTGACACTTTCAATCAGCCCCAGCATTTT. It encodes CASSPADTFNQPQHF.

The chain couples TRBV4-3 to TRBJ2-7, with D tentatively TRBD1 (6 bases). V lost 0 bases to trimming and J lost 11 bases, with 17 bases between them. The CDR3 extends over 14 amino acids. Germline assignment: CDR1 LGHNA and CDR2 YSLEER. This CDR3 reads CASSQERAGTREYF. CDR3 DNA: TGCGCCAGCAGCCAAGAGAGGGCCGGGACACGTGAGTACTTC.

The CDR3 sequence: CASREGELPEAFF. The CDR3 coding sequence is TGTGCCAGCAGAGAGGGCGAACTACCTGAAGCTTTCTTT. The chain joins TRBV2 to TRBJ1-1; no clear D gene. This CDR3 has 13 residues. Per germline, CDR1 SNHLY and CDR2 FYNNEI. V shed 6 bases and J shed 6 bases, with 14 bases lying between them.

The chain employs TRBV4-2 and TRBJ2-5; 7 positions match TRBD2. The CDR3 is made up of 16 amino acids. V dropped 1 base and J dropped 4; count of bases not matched to a gene: 9. Per the germline V gene, CDR1 is LGHNA and CDR2 is YNFKEQ. The CDR3 is CASSQAVGTTRETQYF. The CDR3 DNA follows: TGTGCCAGCAGCCAAGCTGTAGGGACTACCCGAGAGACCCAGTACTTC.

This sequence joins TRBV3-1 (or the pseudogene TRBV3-2) and TRBJ1-1; D is unresolved. Trimming took off 1 base at V and 1 base at J, with 10 bases between the two ends. The germline V gene has CDR1 LGHDT and CDR2 YNNKEL (reference sequence). The CDR3 is 15 amino acids. This CDR3 is CASSQGAAKNTEAFF. DNA for the CDR3: TGTGCCAGCAGCCAAGGGGCAGCCAAGAACACTGAAGCTTTCTTT.

This clone has only one observation. CDR3 sequence (DNA): TGTGCCAGCAGCCCAACGGACAGGAATAATTCACCCCTCCACTTT. Its protein is CASSPTDRNNSPLHF. This chain links TRBV7-3 with TRBJ1-6, with 7 bases that match TRBD1. Germline CDR1 is SGHTA and CDR2 is FQGTGA. This CDR3 has 15 amino acids. J was trimmed by 5 bases and V by 5 bases; bases with no gene match: 6.

V gene TRBV24-1 combines with J gene TRBJ1-2; weak D call: TRBD1 (5 bases). V lost 4 bases and J 5 bases, leaving 10 bases between the germline ends. The length of the CDR3 is 13 residues. CDR1 is KGHDR and CDR2 is SFDVKD in the germline V gene. The CDR3 coding sequence is TGTGCCACCAGTGACAGGGCAATGTATGGCTACACCTTC. This encodes CATSDRAMYGYTF.

This clone was seen just once. The V gene is TRBV12-3 or TRBV12-4, the J gene TRBJ1-1, with D tentatively TRBD1 (6 bases). The CDR3 spans 13 residues. V was shortened by 4 bases and J by 6 bases, with 12 bases between the two germline ends. The CDR3 DNA reads TGTGCCAGCAGTTCCGGGACACTCCCTGAAGCTTTCTTT. Translation gives CASSSGTLPEAFF.

The V and J genes are TRBV9 and TRBJ1-1, with unresolved D. Per the germline V gene, CDR1 is SGDLS and CDR2 is YYNGEE. The length of the CDR3 is 16 residues. V lost 0 bases to trimming and J lost 1 base, with 13 bases between them. The CDR3 nucleotides are TGTGCCAGCAGCGTAGGAGGGTCAGGACCGAACACTGAAGCTTTCTTT. It specifies CASSVGGSGPNTEAFF.